Presented here are 30 T cell receptor beta chains from one specimen sequenced in a study of blood T cell repertoires in COVID-19. TCRdb's copy holds only in-frame clones and misses some; the assay was immunoSEQ multiplex PCR. The data show 300,000 to 400,000 clones, roughly 90% seen once. The sequenced material came from peripheral blood. The receptors shown here come from a woman aged 25 to 39 with COVID-19, enrolled during active disease.

The chain has TRBV25-1 and TRBJ2-1; the match to TRBD1 covers 8 bases. Germline V lookup: CDR1 MGHDK, CDR2 SYGVNS. Trimming cost V 8 bases and J 7 bases; bases outside gene matches: 1. The CDR3 extends over 11 amino acids. This CDR3 is CASGDRNEQFF. The CDR3 coding sequence is TGTGCCAGCGGGGACAGGAATGAGCAGTTCTTC.

The CDR3 reads CASAPRENTEAFF. CDR3 in DNA: TGCGCCAGCGCGCCCAGGGAGAACACTGAAGCTTTCTTT. V usage is TRBV5-1 and J usage is TRBJ1-1; D may be TRBD1 (5 bases). The germline gives CDR1 SGHRS, CDR2 YFSETQ. This CDR3 region has 13 residues. V was cut by 7 bases and J by 1 base, with 11 bases left in between.

Only a few counts were recorded for this clone. The chain uses TRBV10-2 and TRBJ1-2; a possible D gene is TRBD1 (6 bases). Trimming took 3 bases from V and 3 from J, leaving 14 bases between them. Germline CDR1 reads WSHSY; CDR2 reads SAAADI. CDR3 length equals 15 residues. In nucleotides, the CDR3 is TGCGCCAGCAGTGATCGGGAACAGGGTGACTATGGCTACACCTTC. Protein sequence: CASSDREQGDYGYTF.

The CDR3 sequence: CASRGQGIGELFF. In nucleotides, the CDR3 is TGCGCCAGCAGGGGACAGGGGATCGGGGAGCTGTTTTTT. The V call is TRBV5-1, the J call TRBJ2-2; 10 nucleotides align to TRBD1. Trimming cost V 5 bases and J 7 bases; bases outside gene matches: 2. In germline, CDR1 is SGHRS, CDR2 YFSETQ. The CDR3 contains 13 residues.

The chain carries TRBV2 and TRBJ2-1; TRBD1 matches at 8 bases. Losses at the gene ends were 6 bases for V and 5 bases for J; bases not matched to a gene: 15. This CDR3 contains 17 residues. Germline V gene lookup returns CDR1 SNHLY and CDR2 FYNNEI. CDR3 sequence: CASSKDRVVWKDNEQFF. CDR3 coding DNA: TGTGCCAGCAGCAAGGACAGGGTTGTGTGGAAGGACAATGAGCAGTTCTTC.

The chain has TRBV5-1 and TRBJ1-2, with a weak D call TRBD1 (6 bases). Germline CDR1 is SGHRS and CDR2 is YFSETQ. V was clipped by 0 bases and J by 0 bases, with 9 bases between them. This CDR3 region has 15 residues. The CDR3 sequence: CASSLEAGANYGYTF. The CDR3, as DNA: TGCGCCAGCAGCTTGGAGGCAGGGGCTAACTATGGCTACACCTTC.

J is TRBJ2-1 and V is TRBV28; D possibly corresponds to TRBD2 (5 bases). Germline CDR1 MDHEN, CDR2 SYDVKM. The CDR3 spans 15 residues. The V and J ends lost 6 bases and 1 base respectively, with 13 bases between them. CDR3 amino acids: CASRFQRSSYNEQFF. The DNA of the CDR3 is TGTGCCAGCAGGTTTCAGCGGTCATCCTACAATGAGCAGTTCTTC.

This clone was detected only once. The rearrangement links TRBV11-2 to TRBJ2-3; 11 positions match TRBD2. The junction had 10 bases not matched to a gene; V was cut back by 5 bases and J by 3 bases. This CDR3 is 17 amino acids long. The germline CDR1 and CDR2 sequences are SGHAT and FQNNGV. CDR3 bases: TGTGCCAGCAGCCACCGTCTAGCGGGAGGAGGGACAGATACGCAGTATTTT. Translation: CASSHRLAGGGTDTQYF.

This clone was detected once. This chain links TRBV10-3 with TRBJ1-5; D perhaps matches TRBD1 (6 bases). The length of the CDR3 is 15 residues. With 6 bases removed from V and 2 bases from J, the gap between germline ends came to 14 bases. CDR1 is ENHRY and CDR2 is SYGVKD in the germline V gene. In nucleotides, the CDR3 is TGTGCCATCAGGGGGGACACGCAAGGCAATCAGCCCCAGCATTTT. It yields the protein CAIRGDTQGNQPQHF.

This chain joins TRBV29-1 and TRBJ2-5; perhaps TRBD2 as D (6 bases). The CDR3 extends over 13 amino acids. The V gene's germline CDR1 is SQVTM and CDR2 ANQGSEA. V lost 3 bases to trimming and J lost 4 bases, with 12 bases between them. This chain's CDR3 is CSVDFVGGETQYF. CDR3 bases: TGCAGCGTTGATTTTGTGGGAGGAGAGACCCAGTACTTC.

The chain combines TRBV7-3 with TRBJ2-1; TRBD2 matches at 13 bases. The CDR3 consists of 16 residues. Losses at the gene ends were 1 base for V and 6 bases for J; bases not matched to a gene: 3. CDR1 and CDR2 from the germline V gene are SGHTA and FQGTGA. The CDR3 here is CASSLRTSGSVNEQFF. In nucleotides, the CDR3 is TGTGCCAGCAGCTTAAGGACTAGCGGGAGTGTCAATGAGCAGTTCTTC.

V usage is TRBV10-1 and J usage is TRBJ2-1, with 8 bases lining up with TRBD2. Germline V lookup: CDR1 WNHNN, CDR2 SYGVQD (reference sequence). The CDR3 covers 15 residues. Germline trimming cut 0 bases from V and 5 bases from J; bases unmatched to any gene: 3. CDR3 sequence (DNA): TGCGCCAGCAGTGAGTCGCGGGAGGCAAACAATGAGCAGTTCTTC. The encoded protein is CASSESREANNEQFF.

This sequence joins TRBV5-6 and TRBJ1-1, with D tentatively TRBD1 (5 bases). This CDR3 has 17 amino acids. V was trimmed by 6 bases and J by 0 bases, leaving 21 bases between them. From germline, CDR1 is SGHDT and CDR2 YYEEEE. The CDR3 DNA sequence: TGTGCCAGCACTTCTCTCAGGGAAGGGTCGGTGAACACTGAAGCTTTCTTT. Protein sequence: CASTSLREGSVNTEAFF.

The rearrangement uses TRBV11-3 and TRBJ2-1; the match to TRBD2 covers 7 bases. Germline V gene sequence: CDR1 SGHNT, CDR2 YENEEA. The CDR3 is made up of 14 amino acids. V lost 5 bases, J lost 7 bases, and 8 bases stayed unmatched. The CDR3 here is CASSPGLVGNEQFF. CDR3 nucleotides: TGTGCCAGCAGCCCCGGACTAGTGGGGAATGAGCAGTTCTTC.

Concerning this clone: This sample includes further DNA sequences coding for the same CDR3. V and J are TRBV6-5 and TRBJ1-1; weak D call: TRBD1 (6 bases). From germline, CDR1 is MNHEY and CDR2 SVGAGI. Trimming took 0 bases from V and 0 from J, leaving 8 bases between them. The CDR3 contains 15 residues. CDR3 amino acids: CASSYSGGLNTEAFF. As DNA, the CDR3 is TGTGCCAGCAGTTACTCGGGGGGGCTGAACACTGAAGCTTTCTTT.

The gene calls are TRBV12-3 or TRBV12-4 and TRBJ1-3; TRBD1 aligns across 10 bases. Germline trimming cut 6 bases from V and 7 bases from J; bases unmatched to any gene: 3. The CDR3 spans 13 residues. For the CDR3, the DNA is TGTGCCAGCAGAAGGACAGGGGGTAACACCATATATTTT. As protein: CASRRTGGNTIYF.

The rearrangement uses TRBV7-9 and TRBJ2-3, with D uncertain. There are 13 residues in the CDR3. CDR1 and CDR2 from the germline V gene are SEHNR and FQNEAQ (reference sequence). With 1 base removed from V and 7 bases from J, the gap between germline ends came to 9 bases. This CDR3 is CASSLDSPNTQYF. The CDR3 DNA follows: TGTGCCAGCAGCTTAGATAGTCCAAATACGCAGTATTTT.

The genes are TRBV6-6 and TRBJ2-6; D not resolved. V was clipped by 10 bases and J by 1 base, with 11 bases between them. The germline gives CDR1 MNHNY, CDR2 SVGAGI (reference sequence). The CDR3 has 14 amino acids. In DNA, the CDR3 is TGTGCCACCTCCCCCGGGTCTGGGGCCAACGTCCTGACTTTC. This encodes CATSPGSGANVLTF.

The chain links TRBV5-1 to TRBJ2-1; 10 nucleotides agree with TRBD1. Per the germline V gene, CDR1 is SGHRS and CDR2 is YFSETQ. J lost 6 bases, V lost 3 bases, and 9 bases had no gene match. The CDR3 has 16 residues. The CDR3 nucleotides read TGCGCCAGCAGCTGGGGGGACAGGGGAGATATCAATGAGCAGTTCTTC. Translated, it gives CASSWGDRGDINEQFF.

The chain carries TRBV9 and TRBJ2-7; D not certain. Germline V gene data show CDR1 as SGDLS and CDR2 as YYNGEE. The CDR3 has 13 residues. V lost 0 bases and J 4 bases, leaving 8 bases between the germline ends. CDR3 bases: TGTGCCAGCAGCGTAGAGATAGTTTACGAGCAGTACTTC. Amino acids: CASSVEIVYEQYF. Supplemented by reference TRBV9 and TRBJ2-7, the full variable domain reads DSGVTQTPKHLITATGQRVTLRCSPRSGDLSVYWYQQSLDQGLQFLIQYYNGEERAKGNILERFSAQQFPDLHSELNLSSLELGDSALYFCASSVEIVYEQYFGPGTRLTVT.

V is TRBV19 and J is TRBJ1-4, with TRBD1 as a possible D gene (5 bases). The CDR3 spans 14 residues. Trimming cost V 5 bases and J 3 bases, with 10 bases left between them. Germline V CDR1 and CDR2: LNHDA, SQIVND (reference sequence). CDR3 amino acids: CASSSRDPNEKLFF. DNA for the CDR3: TGTGCCAGTAGTTCCAGGGATCCTAATGAAAAACTGTTTTTT.

CDR3 in DNA: TGTGCCAGCAGTTTAATTAGGGACAGGGAAGCCACCTTC. Translating gives CASSLIRDREATF. V and J are TRBV28 and TRBJ1-2, with 9 bases that match TRBD1. This CDR3 is built from 13 residues. V shed 2 bases and J 13 bases; nucleotides not matched to a gene: 8. Germline values: CDR1 MDHEN, CDR2 SYDVKM.

This clone was counted a single time. This chain uses TRBV7-3 with TRBJ1-1; D may be TRBD1 (6 bases). The ends were cut back, 2 bases at V and 2 bases at J, with 9 bases in the middle. The V gene's germline CDR1 is SGHTA and CDR2 FQGTGA. This CDR3 contains 14 residues. The CDR3 loop reads CASSLLGGNTEAFF. The CDR3 nucleotides are TGTGCCAGCAGCTTATTAGGGGGAAACACTGAAGCTTTCTTT.

This chain uses TRBV5-6 with TRBJ2-3; the match to TRBD1 covers 8 bases. The CDR3 runs to 15 residues. Germline-derived CDR1 and CDR2 are SGHDT and YYEEEE. Losses at the gene ends were 6 bases for V and 5 bases for J; bases not matched to a gene: 11. The DNA for the CDR3 is TGTGCCAGCACCTTTAGGACAGGGCAGGGAGATACGCAGTATTTT. This codes for CASTFRTGQGDTQYF.

V is TRBV30 and J is TRBJ1-4; weak D call: TRBD1 (6 bases). The CDR3 runs to 12 residues. The germline V and J ends were trimmed by 4 bases and 7 bases, with 10 bases remaining between them. Germline CDR1 GTSNPN, CDR2 SVGIG (reference sequence). CDR3 protein: CAWKGVPEKLFF. CDR3 in DNA: TGTGCCTGGAAGGGGGTTCCTGAAAAACTGTTTTTT.

V and J are TRBV6-6 and TRBJ2-5; TRBD1 matches at 11 bases. The germline CDR1 and CDR2 sequences are MNHNY and SVGAGI (reference sequence). The CDR3 has 16 amino acids. The trim removed 6 bases at V and 5 bases at J, leaving 11 bases unmatched. CDR3 DNA: TGTGCCAGCAGCCACTCGGGACAGGGGGATGGGGAGACCCAGTACTTC. Protein: CASSHSGQGDGETQYF.

The chain combines TRBV27 with TRBJ1-6, with 7 bases matching TRBD1. V shed 3 bases, J shed 7 bases, and the junction held 9 bases outside the gene matches. Per the germline V gene, CDR1 is MNHEY and CDR2 is SMNVEV (reference sequence). The CDR3 sequence is 16 residues long. The CDR3 loop reads CASSFLPGQQNSPLHF. The CDR3, as DNA: TGTGCCAGCAGTTTTCTCCCGGGACAGCAAAATTCACCCCTCCACTTT.

This chain connects TRBV19 to TRBJ1-1; possibly TRBD1 for D (5 bases). This CDR3 contains 13 residues. Germline-derived CDR1 and CDR2 are LNHDA and SQIVND (reference sequence). Trimming stripped 7 bases from V and 0 bases from J, with 9 bases between. This CDR3 is CASNWGLNTEAFF. The DNA for the CDR3 is TGTGCCAGTAACTGGGGCTTGAACACTGAAGCTTTCTTT.

The V and J genes are TRBV30 and TRBJ1-6; 9 nucleotides align to TRBD1. Looked up from germline, CDR1 is GTSNPN and CDR2 is SVGIG (reference sequence). The CDR3 has 15 residues. V trimming: 5 bases; J trimming: 5 bases; junction bases outside the gene matches: 7. As DNA, the CDR3 is TGTGCCTGGCAATACAGGGACAGGGATAATTCACCCCTCCACTTT. This gives the protein CAWQYRDRDNSPLHF.

The V gene is TRBV28, the J gene TRBJ1-5; 12 bases agree with TRBD1. This CDR3 spans 18 amino acids. V trimming: 6 bases; J trimming: 5 bases; junction bases outside the gene matches: 14. The germline V gene has CDR1 MDHEN and CDR2 SYDVKM. The CDR3 bases are TGTGCCAGCAGCCATCCCTCGGGACAGGGGGCTCGCGATCAGCCCCAGCATTTT. Its translation is CASSHPSGQGARDQPQHF. Filled out from reference TRBV28 and TRBJ1-5, the complete variable domain reads DVKVTQSSRYLVKRTGEKVFLECVQDMDHENMFWYRQDPGLGLRLIYFSYDVKMKEKGDIPEGYSVSREKKERFSLILESASTNQTSMYLCASSHPSGQGARDQPQHFGDGTRLSIL.